One sample yielded the 29 T cell receptor beta chains listed below, sequenced in a study of blood T cell repertoires in COVID-19. Assay used: immunoSEQ multiplex PCR; TCRdb lists only in-frame clones, some missing. In the table there are 95,000 to 150,000 clones, roughly 82% of which are singletons. The sequencing input was peripheral blood. The source is a human donor in a cohort sampled during active COVID-19.

The chain joins TRBV12-3 or TRBV12-4 to TRBJ1-5, with a weak D call TRBD1 (5 bases). The V end lost 1 base, the J end lost 7 bases, and 5 bases lay between the germline ends. This CDR3 is built from 12 residues. CDR3 sequence reads: CASSLEGQPQHF. The CDR3 region has the DNA TGTGCCAGCAGTTTAGAGGGGCAGCCCCAGCATTTT.

The rearrangement joins TRBV12-3 or TRBV12-4 to TRBJ2-3; perhaps TRBD2 as D (6 bases). V lost 7 bases, J lost 4 bases, and 12 bases lay in between. This CDR3 contains 13 residues. The DNA of the CDR3 is TGTGCCAGCAACCAGGGACTGGCAGATACGCAGTATTTT. This encodes CASNQGLADTQYF.

This clone was seen once. The rearrangement joins TRBV5-4 to TRBJ2-1; 11 bases map to TRBD2. The CDR3 runs 15 residues. The germline V gene encodes CDR1 SGHNT and CDR2 YYREEE (reference sequence). With V trimmed by 4 bases and J by 6 bases, 6 bases remained unmatched. The CDR3 DNA reads TGTGCCAGCAGCCTAGCGGGGGGCCTGGGCAATGAGCAGTTCTTC. Amino acids: CASSLAGGLGNEQFF.

V usage is TRBV7-5 and J usage is TRBJ1-2; the tabulated D call, TRBD1, remains unverified against the DNA. TRBV7-5 corresponds to a pseudogene. The CDR3 has 20 amino acids. CDR3 sequence (DNA): TGTGTCAGAATCCCTGCCCGCCTCCCCCACCCGGGACACGCTAACTATGGCTACACCTTC. This sequence encodes CVRIPARLPHPGHANYGYTF.

V usage is TRBV7-9 and J usage is TRBJ2-7; TRBD1 aligns across 7 bases. The V and J ends lost 7 bases and 3 bases, in that order; junction bases with no gene match: 9. Germline V gene lookup returns CDR1 SEHNR and CDR2 FQNEAQ (reference sequence). This CDR3 spans 14 amino acids. This chain's CDR3 is CASIGTASVYEQYF. CDR3 in DNA: TGTGCCAGCATCGGGACAGCTAGTGTCTACGAGCAGTACTTC.

The rearrangement links TRBV2 to TRBJ1-2, with 8 nucleotides matching TRBD1. The germline V gene has CDR1 SNHLY and CDR2 FYNNEI. The V gene end was trimmed by 3 bases and the J gene end by 7 bases; junction bases not matched to a gene: 4. The CDR3 spans 13 residues. The CDR3 DNA is TGTGCCAGCAGTGATAGGACAGGGTTTGGCTACACCTTC. This codes for CASSDRTGFGYTF.

V and J are TRBV6-5 and TRBJ2-2, with 8 positions matching TRBD1. V gave up 3 bases and J gave up 7 bases; unmatched junction bases: 7. Per the germline V gene, CDR1 is MNHEY and CDR2 is SVGAGI. CDR3 length: 15 residues. The DNA for the CDR3 is TGTGCCAGCAGTTATCGGCAGGGGGCTGGCGGGGAGCTGTTTTTT. Translated: CASSYRQGAGGELFF.

This chain uses TRBV4-1 with TRBJ2-7, with a tentative D call TRBD1 (7 bases). Germline V lookup: CDR1 MGHRA, CDR2 YSYEKL. The V and J ends lost 4 bases and 4 bases respectively, with 14 bases between them. CDR3 length: 14 residues. Here the CDR3 DNA reads TGCGCCAGCAGCCGACAGGGACTCTCGTACGAGCAGTACTTC. It yields the protein CASSRQGLSYEQYF.

The rearrangement uses TRBV6-6 and TRBJ2-3; 10 bases match TRBD2. The V gene's germline CDR1 is MNHNY and CDR2 SVGAGI (reference sequence). V lost 2 bases, J lost 4 bases, and 6 bases stayed unmatched. The CDR3 is 16 residues long. The chain's CDR3 is CASSYLPSGGADTQYF. CDR3 bases: TGTGCCAGCAGTTACCTTCCCAGCGGGGGGGCAGATACGCAGTATTTT.

V gene TRBV27 combines with J gene TRBJ1-3; TRBD1 agrees at 7 bases. The ends lost 6 bases at V and 8 bases at J; junction bases unmatched: 7. This CDR3 spans 13 amino acids. Per germline, CDR1 MNHEY and CDR2 SMNVEV (reference sequence). The CDR3 region is CASRGSGTDTIYF. CDR3 in DNA: TGTGCCAGCAGAGGATCAGGGACAGACACCATATATTTT.

The V call is TRBV3-1 (or the pseudogene TRBV3-2), the J call TRBJ2-7, with D possibly being TRBD1 (6 bases). This CDR3 has 14 residues. V was trimmed by 0 bases and J by 7 bases, leaving 13 bases between them. Germline V CDR1 and CDR2: LGHDT, YNNKEL (reference sequence). The CDR3 coding sequence is TGTGCCAGCAGCCAAGATTACAGGGCGGGTGAGCAGTACTTC. It translates to CASSQDYRAGEQYF.

The genes are TRBV6-5 and TRBJ2-2, with 7 bases lining up with TRBD1. The germline V gene has CDR1 MNHEY and CDR2 SVGAGI. After removal of 6 bases from V and 6 bases from J, the junction contained 7 bases not matched to a gene. The CDR3 sequence is 14 residues long. The DNA of the CDR3 is TGTGCCAGCAGCAATCAACAGGGGTCCGGGGAGCTGTTTTTT. This gives the protein CASSNQQGSGELFF.

V usage is TRBV29-1 and J usage is TRBJ2-2, with 9 positions matching TRBD1. Germline CDR1 reads SQVTM; CDR2 reads ANQGSEA. Trimming removed 6 bases from V and 6 bases from J; junction bases left unmatched: 11. CDR3 length: 15 residues. The chain's CDR3 is CSVKGGQGGAGELFF. CDR3 sequence (DNA): TGCAGCGTGAAGGGGGGACAGGGTGGAGCCGGGGAGCTGTTTTTT.

The J gene is TRBJ2-1, the V gene TRBV6-5; D not certain. Per germline, CDR1 MNHEY and CDR2 SVGAGI. CDR3 length: 13 residues. Between the trimmed V and J ends, which lost 0 bases and 4 bases, there was a span of 4 bases. The CDR3 coding sequence is TGTGCCAGCAGTTACTCCCAGTACAATGAGCAGTTCTTC. Translation gives CASSYSQYNEQFF.

The chain links TRBV27 to TRBJ1-4, with 9 bases identical to TRBD1. After removal of 8 bases from V and 8 bases from J, the junction contained 3 bases not matched to a gene. Per the germline V gene, CDR1 is MNHEY and CDR2 is SMNVEV (reference sequence). The CDR3 is made up of 12 amino acids. Here the CDR3 DNA reads TGTGCCAGCCGGGACAGGGCCGAAAAACTGTTTTTT. Amino acids: CASRDRAEKLFF. Full variable domain (missing parts from reference TRBV27 and TRBJ1-4): EAQVTQNPRYLITVTGKKLTVTCSQNMNHEYMSWYRQDPGLGLRQIYYSMNVEVTDKGDVPEGYKVSRKEKRNFPLILESPSPNQTSLYFCASRDRAEKLFFGSGTQLSVL.

The rearrangement joins TRBV4-3 to TRBJ2-7, with D hard to call. Trimming removed 3 bases from V and 1 base from J, with 13 bases in between. CDR1 and CDR2 (germline): LGHNA, YSLEER. The CDR3 contains 15 residues. CDR3 in DNA: TGCGCCAGCAGCCAGGCCTGGCTTGGTTCCTACGAGCAGTACTTC. This encodes CASSQAWLGSYEQYF.

This rearrangement joins TRBV7-2 to TRBJ1-2; 10 nucleotides line up with TRBD1. Germline V CDR1 and CDR2: SGHTA, FQGNSA. The V and J ends lost 5 bases and 4 bases, in that order; junction bases with no gene match: 7. The CDR3 extends over 15 amino acids. The CDR3 DNA reads TGTGCCAGCAGCCCCTGGACAGGGGGTAGCTATGGCTACACCTTC. This sequence encodes CASSPWTGGSYGYTF.

This clone has only one observation. This sequence joins TRBV3-1 (or the pseudogene TRBV3-2) and TRBJ2-3; 11 nucleotides line up with TRBD2. The ends lost 1 base at V and 1 base at J; junction bases unmatched: 10. The germline gives CDR1 LGHDT, CDR2 YNNKEL (reference sequence). The CDR3 length is 19 residues. The CDR3 sequence: CASSQVPGLADPCTDTQYF. The CDR3 region has the DNA TGTGCCAGCAGCCAAGTCCCGGGACTAGCGGACCCATGCACAGATACGCAGTATTTT.

The chain recombines TRBV19 with TRBJ1-1; 11 bases align to TRBD1. Germline loops: CDR1 LNHDA, CDR2 SQIVND (reference sequence). The trim removed 5 bases at V and 0 bases at J, leaving 5 bases unmatched. The CDR3 contains 16 residues. CDR3 in DNA: TGTGCCAGTAGTCGACGGACAGGGGGCTTGAACACTGAAGCTTTCTTT. Translation gives CASSRRTGGLNTEAFF.

This clone showed up just a few times. The chain combines TRBV6-2 or TRBV6-3 with TRBJ2-7; 15 nucleotides line up with TRBD2. The CDR3 runs 19 residues. In germline, CDR1 is MNHEY, CDR2 SVGEGT. J was trimmed by 2 bases and V by 4 bases; bases with no gene match: 12. Here the CDR3 DNA reads TGTGCCAGCAGTTCCCCGGGACTAGCGGGGGGTATAAACCCCTACGAGCAGTACTTC. The encoded protein is CASSSPGLAGGINPYEQYF.

V usage is TRBV6-1 and J usage is TRBJ2-3; 8 bases match TRBD2. J lost 10 bases, V lost 5 bases, and 5 bases had no gene match. Germline V gives CDR1 MNHNS, CDR2 SASEGT. The CDR3 totals 12 residues. CDR3 amino acids: CASSSSGGAQYF. In nucleotides, the CDR3 is TGTGCCAGCAGTTCGAGCGGGGGAGCGCAGTATTTT.

This chain links TRBV3-1 (or the pseudogene TRBV3-2) with TRBJ2-5, with TRBD2 matching over 14 bases. The CDR3 extends over 17 amino acids. Germline CDR1 is LGHDT and CDR2 is YNNKEL (reference sequence). With 4 bases clipped from V and 3 bases from J, the junction kept 7 bases outside the gene matches. CDR3 protein: CASSRRLAGGPEETQYF. The CDR3 DNA reads as TGTGCCAGCAGCCGAAGACTAGCGGGGGGGCCTGAAGAGACCCAGTACTTC.

The CDR3 is CASSTQDRGLETQYF. The DNA for the CDR3 is TGTGCCAGTAGTACCCAGGACAGGGGGCTGGAGACCCAGTACTTC. The chain is built from TRBV19 and TRBJ2-5; 11 bases line up with TRBD1. V trimming: 4 bases; J trimming: 5 bases; junction bases outside the gene matches: 6. This CDR3 spans 15 amino acids. In germline, CDR1 is LNHDA, CDR2 SQIVND (reference sequence).

The rearrangement uses TRBV19 and TRBJ2-5; TRBD2 might be the D (6 bases). V shed 5 bases and J shed 4 bases, with 14 bases lying between them. The CDR3 length is 14 residues. CDR1 is LNHDA and CDR2 is SQIVND in the germline V gene (reference sequence). CDR3 sequence (DNA): TGTGCCAGTAGTTTACCGGGAGCCCCAGAGACCCAGTACTTC. This gives the protein CASSLPGAPETQYF.

This clone turned up a few times. The V and J genes are TRBV10-1 and TRBJ2-1; D might be TRBD2 (7 bases). The CDR3 consists of 14 residues. Germline CDR1 reads WNHNN; CDR2 reads SYGVQD (reference sequence). Trimming cost V 4 bases and J 4 bases, with 11 bases left between them. The CDR3 nucleotides read TGCGCCAGCAGTGCCCGGGGGGCGTACAATGAGCAGTTCTTC. It is translated as CASSARGAYNEQFF.

V and J are TRBV25-1 and TRBJ1-2; possibly TRBD1 for D (5 bases). The CDR3 extends over 12 amino acids. The germline V gene has CDR1 MGHDK and CDR2 SYGVNS. With 3 bases removed from V and 6 bases from J, the gap between germline ends came to 8 bases. The chain's CDR3 is CASSDQGNGYTF. The CDR3 DNA reads as TGTGCCAGCAGTGACCAGGGCAATGGCTACACCTTC.

The chain is built from TRBV6-5 and TRBJ2-2; 9 bases match TRBD1. Germline lookup yields CDR1 MNHEY and CDR2 SVGAGI. This CDR3 spans 15 amino acids. V shed 5 bases and J 4 bases; nucleotides not matched to a gene: 5. The CDR3 here is CASSTGGLSTGELFF. The CDR3 DNA reads TGTGCCAGCAGTACAGGGGGCTTGAGCACCGGGGAGCTGTTTTTT.

The sample holds one count of this clone. The J gene is TRBJ1-1, the V gene TRBV7-8; 7 bases are shared with TRBD1. This CDR3 has 15 amino acids. V lost 4 bases to trimming and J lost 3 bases; unmatched junction nucleotides: 8. Germline assignment: CDR1 SGHVS and CDR2 FQNEAQ. The CDR3 protein is CASSSTPQGYTEAFF. CDR3 bases: TGTGCCAGCAGCTCAACCCCACAGGGGTACACTGAAGCTTTCTTT.

This clone was found a few times. The chain carries TRBV4-2 and TRBJ2-7; D not resolved. With 0 bases removed from V and 6 bases from J, the gap between germline ends came to 9 bases. This CDR3 comprises 13 residues. Germline-derived CDR1 and CDR2 are LGHNA and YNFKEQ. The DNA of the CDR3 is TGTGCCAGCAGCCAAGATGCGGTGGCCGAGCAGTACTTC. This codes for CASSQDAVAEQYF.